Listed below are T cell receptor beta chains from one sample, sequenced in a study of radiation and T cells in renal cell carcinoma. Generated by immunoSEQ multiplex PCR, the TCRdb table keeps only in-frame clones and is missing some. The repertoire consists of about 65,000 clones, with around three quarters occurring once and the leading ten covering about 6.8%. This sample comprised blood, obtained from a patient whose treatment included radiotherapy and nephrectomy. These receptors were taken from a man aged 55 to 69 with renal cell carcinoma. Both conserved end residues are part of each CDR3.

V: TRBV19
J: TRBJ1-5
CDR3: CASMETGRNQPQHF

V: TRBV7-8
J: TRBJ1-2
CDR3: CASSTLQGPEPNYGYTF

V: TRBV5-1
J: TRBJ1-2
CDR3: CASSLVAGDPYGYTF

V: TRBV11-2
J: TRBJ2-1
CDR3: CASSQGGERDSFF

V: TRBV5-4
J: TRBJ2-5
CDR3: CASSPGGAAQETQYF

V: TRBV28
J: TRBJ1-1
CDR3: CASNNPNTEAFF

V: TRBV11-3
J: TRBJ2-2
CDR3: CATSPGLAGMGELFF

V: TRBV11-2
J: TRBJ2-5
CDR3: CASSLSVEQETQYF

V: TRBV7-8
J: TRBJ2-2
CDR3: CASSYSGRNTGELFF

V: TRBV27
J: TRBJ2-3
CDR3: CASTRLDRSSTDTQYF

V: TRBV7-9
J: TRBJ2-2
CDR3: CASSLITGTSPWNTGELFF

V: TRBV27
J: TRBJ2-3
CDR3: CASSLKGSFGTDTQYF

V: TRBV2
J: TRBJ2-1
CDR3: CASKGRRIYNEQFF

V: TRBV7-8
J: TRBJ2-7
CDR3: CASTPLRGTNSYEQYF

V: TRBV7-2
J: TRBJ2-7
CDR3: CASSPLAGGVYEQYF

V: TRBV30
J: TRBJ2-1
CDR3: CAWSEGTYNEQFF

V: TRBV18
J: TRBJ2-3
CDR3: CASSLDRDSDTQYF

V: TRBV4-3
J: TRBJ1-2
CDR3: CASSPGTGGANYGYTF

V: TRBV10-1
J: TRBJ2-7
CDR3: CASSEFPDREQYF

V: TRBV7-8
J: TRBJ1-5
CDR3: CASSLDLWLPQHF

V: TRBV7-9
J: TRBJ1-5
CDR3: CASSFNSNQPQHF

V: TRBV19
J: TRBJ1-1
CDR3: CASSRGGALNTEAFF

V: TRBV5-1
J: TRBJ2-5
CDR3: CASSLAMQETQYF

V: TRBV15
J: TRBJ1-2
CDR3: CATSRDMADGYTF

V: TRBV6-1
J: TRBJ1-5
CDR3: CASSEWPGDNQPQHF

V: TRBV19
J: TRBJ2-6
CDR3: CASSIPGWAGANVLTF

V: TRBV9
J: TRBJ1-1
CDR3: CASSVRQGDTEAFF

V: TRBV2
J: TRBJ1-4
CDR3: CASSKDRGNEKLFF

V: TRBV4-1
J: TRBJ2-2
CDR3: CASSQDPATRGGELFF

V: TRBV27
J: TRBJ1-6
CDR3: CASSLFQGPGSPLHF

V: TRBV6-1
J: TRBJ2-1
CDR3: CASSEYRELIYNEQFF

V: TRBV5-6
J: TRBJ2-3
CDR3: CASSVATDTQYF

V: TRBV27
J: TRBJ1-1
CDR3: CASRALTGGAAEAFF

V: TRBV2
J: TRBJ1-2
CDR3: CATLGGEGYGYTF

V: TRBV7-2
J: TRBJ2-3
CDR3: CATRGSGASPDTQYF

V: TRBV11-3
J: TRBJ2-1
CDR3: CASSFLGGENEQFF

V: TRBV18
J: TRBJ2-1
CDR3: CASSPETVSSEQFF

V: TRBV18
J: TRBJ2-1
CDR3: CASSPRSPNEQFF

V: TRBV5-1
J: TRBJ2-1
CDR3: CASSLGQGIYNEQFF

V: TRBV18
J: TRBJ1-5
CDR3: CASSPSAAKAEPQHF

V: TRBV7-8
J: TRBJ2-3
CDR3: CASSLRTDTQYF

V: TRBV21-1
J: TRBJ1-5
CDR3: CASSNRHPRGYSNQPQHF

V: TRBV18
J: TRBJ2-5
CDR3: CASQGQDVSQTSIFETQYF

V: TRBV6-5
J: TRBJ2-1
CDR3: CASSYALLAGVNEQFF